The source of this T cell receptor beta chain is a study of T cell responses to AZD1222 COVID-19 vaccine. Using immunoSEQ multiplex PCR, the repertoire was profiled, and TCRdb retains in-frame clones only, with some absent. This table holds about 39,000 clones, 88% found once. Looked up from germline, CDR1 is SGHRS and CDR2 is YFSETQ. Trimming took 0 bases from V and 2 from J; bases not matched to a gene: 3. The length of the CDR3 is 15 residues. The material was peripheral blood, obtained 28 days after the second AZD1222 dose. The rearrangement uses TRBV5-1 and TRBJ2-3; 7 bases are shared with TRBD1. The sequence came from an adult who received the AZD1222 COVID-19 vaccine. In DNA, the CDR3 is TGCGCCAGCAGCTTGGCCCAGGGGGTCACAGATACGCAGTATTTT. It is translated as CASSLAQGVTDTQYF.